These 5 T cell receptor beta chains were sequenced from one sample in a study of shared clonotypes between healthy human individuals. Data came from immunoSEQ multiplex PCR; TCRdb stores just in-frame clones and leaves some out. The sample lists 1,400,000 or so clones, approximately 98.5% occurring once. Sequencing was performed on naive CD4+ T cells sorted from blood. Noted subset: CD45RA+ positively selected. The receptors here all came from a man under 40 in good health.

As regards this clone: Other DNA sequences within the sample encode an identical CDR3. The chain joins TRBV19 to TRBJ2-5, with D perhaps matching TRBD1 (6 bases). The CDR3 is 13 residues long. Germline V CDR1 and CDR2: LNHDA, SQIVND (reference sequence). Trimming left V 3 bases short and J 5 bases short, with 10 bases between. The CDR3 here is CASSITGRETQYF. The CDR3 DNA sequence: TGTGCCAGTAGTATTACAGGGCGTGAGACCCAGTACTTC.

The chain has TRBV19 and TRBJ1-5, with D possibly matching TRBD1 (5 bases). Trimming took 6 bases from V and 2 from J, leaving 17 bases between them. The CDR3 runs to 16 residues. The V gene's germline CDR1 is LNHDA and CDR2 SQIVND (reference sequence). CDR3 in amino acids: CASSHPRGRGNQPQHF. CDR3 bases: TGTGCCAGTAGCCACCCTCGGGGGAGGGGCAATCAGCCCCAGCATTTT.

J is TRBJ2-4 and V is TRBV7-8; 10 nucleotides agree with TRBD2. The V segment lost 5 bases and the J segment 0 bases; nucleotides outside the gene matches: 7. The germline CDR1 and CDR2 sequences are SGHVS and FQNEAQ. The CDR3 is 17 residues long. Here the CDR3 reads CASSPHTSGIAKNIQYF. The CDR3 nucleotides are TGTGCCAGCAGCCCACATACTAGCGGGATAGCCAAAAACATTCAGTACTTC. The full variable domain, rest sourced from reference TRBV7-8 and TRBJ2-4, is GAGVSQSPRYKVAKRGQDVALRCDPISGHVSLFWYQQALGQGPEFLTYFQNEAQLDKSGLPSDRFFAERPEGSVSTLKIQRTQQEDSAVYLCASSPHTSGIAKNIQYFGAGTRLSVL.

This chain uses TRBV5-4 with TRBJ2-2; 11 bases map to TRBD1. Germline V CDR1 and CDR2: SGHNT, YYREEE (reference sequence). V gave up 3 bases and J gave up 4 bases; unmatched junction bases: 5. The CDR3 is 16 residues long. CDR3 loop: CASSSGQGGFTGELFF. The CDR3 DNA reads as TGTGCCAGCAGCTCGGGACAGGGGGGTTTCACCGGGGAGCTGTTTTTT.

V is TRBV7-9 and J is TRBJ2-2, with D unresolved. The CDR3 is made up of 13 amino acids. CDR1 and CDR2 (germline): SEHNR, FQNEAQ (reference sequence). The V end lost 3 bases, the J end lost 6 bases, and 8 bases lay between the germline ends. The CDR3 loop reads CASSFRAAGELFF. CDR3 in DNA: TGTGCCAGCAGCTTCCGGGCGGCCGGGGAGCTGTTTTTT.